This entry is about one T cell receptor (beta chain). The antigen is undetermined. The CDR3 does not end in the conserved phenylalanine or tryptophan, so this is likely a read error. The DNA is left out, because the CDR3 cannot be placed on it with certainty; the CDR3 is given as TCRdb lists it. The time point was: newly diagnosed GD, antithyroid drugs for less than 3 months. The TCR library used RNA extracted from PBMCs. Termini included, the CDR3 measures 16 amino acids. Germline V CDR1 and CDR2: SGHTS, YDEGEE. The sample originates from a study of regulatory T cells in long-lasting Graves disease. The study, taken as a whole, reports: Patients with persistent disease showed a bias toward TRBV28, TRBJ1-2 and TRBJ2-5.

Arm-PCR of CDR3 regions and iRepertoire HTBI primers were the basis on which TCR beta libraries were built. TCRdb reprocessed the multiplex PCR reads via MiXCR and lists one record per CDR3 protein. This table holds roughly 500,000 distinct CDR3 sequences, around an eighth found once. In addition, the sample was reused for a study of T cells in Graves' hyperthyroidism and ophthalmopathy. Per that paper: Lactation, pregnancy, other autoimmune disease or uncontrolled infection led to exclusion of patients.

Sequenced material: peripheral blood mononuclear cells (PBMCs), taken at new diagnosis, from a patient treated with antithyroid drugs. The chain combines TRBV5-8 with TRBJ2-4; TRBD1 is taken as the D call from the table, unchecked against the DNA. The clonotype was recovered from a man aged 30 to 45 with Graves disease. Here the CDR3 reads CASSLYGDRGAQYFGP.